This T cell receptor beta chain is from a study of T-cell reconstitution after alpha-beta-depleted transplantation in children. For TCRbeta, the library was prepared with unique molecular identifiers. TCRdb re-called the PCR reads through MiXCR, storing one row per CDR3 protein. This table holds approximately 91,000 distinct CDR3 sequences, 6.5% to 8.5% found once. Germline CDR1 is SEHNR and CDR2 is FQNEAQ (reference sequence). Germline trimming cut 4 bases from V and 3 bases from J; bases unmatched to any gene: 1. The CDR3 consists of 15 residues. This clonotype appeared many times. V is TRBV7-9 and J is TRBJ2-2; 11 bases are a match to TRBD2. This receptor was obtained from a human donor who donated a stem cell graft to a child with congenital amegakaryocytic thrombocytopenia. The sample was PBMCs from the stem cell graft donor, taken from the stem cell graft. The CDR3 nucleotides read TGTGCCAGCAGCTCGGGACTAGCGGACACCGGGGAGCTGTTTTTT. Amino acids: CASSSGLADTGELFF.